This TCR beta chain was profiled in a study of T cell responses to AZD1222 COVID-19 vaccine. In the case of this clone: Its antigen is unknown.

Germline V lookup: CDR1 MGHDK, CDR2 SYGVNS. There are 11 residues in the CDR3. Trimming took 6 bases from V and 4 from J, leaving 7 bases between them. Study-level points and caveats: Possibly, clonal diversity was underestimated; donors were largely white British and included more females. Vaccine-associated CD4 TCRs spanned spike, dominant at 160-218 and 743-854. Spike-specific TCR breadth and depth went up after people got two AZD1222 doses.

Here immunoSEQ multiplex PCR was the method, and the copy in TCRdb shows in-frame clones only, minus some. The profile shows tens of thousands of clones, 85% to 90% of them singletons. Sequenced here: peripheral blood, sampled on day 0 of AZD1222 vaccination. This sequence joins TRBV25-1 and TRBJ2-7; D not resolved. The TCR was taken from an adult in good health. The chain's CDR3 is CASSPNYEQYF. The DNA of the CDR3 is TGTGCCAGCAGCCCGAATTACGAGCAGTACTTC.